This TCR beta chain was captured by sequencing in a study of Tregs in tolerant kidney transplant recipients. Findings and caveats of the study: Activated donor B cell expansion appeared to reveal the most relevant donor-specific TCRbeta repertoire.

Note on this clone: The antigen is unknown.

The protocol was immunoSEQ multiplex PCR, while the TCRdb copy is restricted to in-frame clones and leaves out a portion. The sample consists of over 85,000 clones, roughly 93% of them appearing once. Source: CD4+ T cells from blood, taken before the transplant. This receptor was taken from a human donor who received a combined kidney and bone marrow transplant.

The CDR3 bases are TGTGCCAGCAGCCCGCGGCGCTCGGCAGAGACCCAGTACTTC. This translates into CASSPRRSAETQYF. The chain recombines TRBV7-9 with TRBJ2-5; D gene unclear. The germline gives CDR1 SEHNR, CDR2 FQNEAQ (reference sequence). V was trimmed by 5 bases and J by 4 bases, leaving 14 bases between them. The CDR3 extends over 14 amino acids.